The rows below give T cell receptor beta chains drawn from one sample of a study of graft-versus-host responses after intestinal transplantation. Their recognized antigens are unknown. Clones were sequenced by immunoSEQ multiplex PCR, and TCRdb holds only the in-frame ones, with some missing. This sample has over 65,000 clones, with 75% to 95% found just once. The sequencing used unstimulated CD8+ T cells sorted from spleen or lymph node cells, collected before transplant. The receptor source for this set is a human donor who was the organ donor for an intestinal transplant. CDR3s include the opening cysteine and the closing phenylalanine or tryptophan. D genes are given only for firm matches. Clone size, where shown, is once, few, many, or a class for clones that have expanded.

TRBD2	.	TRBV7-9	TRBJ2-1	TGTGCCAGCAGCTTAGTTGGCGGGAGCACCTACAATGAGCAGTTCTTC	CASSLVGGSTYNEQFF
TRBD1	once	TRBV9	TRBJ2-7	TGTGCCAGCAGCCCCCGGGACAGACCTTACGAGCAGTACTTC	CASSPRDRPYEQYF
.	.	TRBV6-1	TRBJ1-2	TGTGCCAGCAGTGAAGAGGACTACTCCTATGGCTACACCTTC	CASSEEDYSYGYTF
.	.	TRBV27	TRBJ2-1	TGTGCCAGCAGTTTGCAGGGGCCGGTCTACAATGAGCAGTTCTTC	CASSLQGPVYNEQFF
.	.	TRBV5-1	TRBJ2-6	TGCGCCAGCAGGTTCATTCAAGGAGCCCTAATCTCTGGGGCCAACGTCCTGACTTTC	CASRFIQGALISGANVLTF
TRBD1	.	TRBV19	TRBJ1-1	TGTGCCAGTAGTTTCCGAATAAGGGGGCCCAAGCCTGAAGCTTTCTTT	CASSFRIRGPKPEAFF
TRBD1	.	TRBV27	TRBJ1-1	TGTGCCAGCAGTTTGATTAGGAGCGGGACAGGGAAGCTAAATGAAGCTTTCTTT	CASSLIRSGTGKLNEAFF
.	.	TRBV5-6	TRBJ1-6	TGTGCCAGCAGCTTTATGCAGAGCTCCTATAATTCACCCCTCCACTTT	CASSFMQSSYNSPLHF
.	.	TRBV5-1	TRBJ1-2	TGCGCCAGCAGCGAAACAGGGTATCATGGCTACACCTTC	CASSETGYHGYTF
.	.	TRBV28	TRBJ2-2	TGTGCCAGCAGTTTCGCTATGACCGGGGAGCTGTTTTTT	CASSFAMTGELFF
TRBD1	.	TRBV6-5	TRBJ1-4	TGTGCCAGCAGTCTCGACAGGGCAACTAATGAAAAACTGTTTTTT	CASSLDRATNEKLFF